This T cell receptor (beta chain) was profiled in a study of blood T cell repertoires in COVID-19. In the original processing: Reference gene primers were amplified, and this amplification served to estimate nucleated cell counts. Some clones are missing from TCRdb's copy, which holds only in-frame ones; the method was immunoSEQ multiplex PCR. That table is the source of V, J and clone size, and D and trimming were worked out from the DNA. The table lists fewer than 350,000 clones, around 85% of them singletons. Cohort 3 recovered donors had two negative PCRs, clearance, or symptom resolution. A single count supports this clone. Source material: PBMCs or T cells enriched from blood (not recorded which). The source of this sequence is a woman between 45 and 65 years old who had recovered from COVID-19.

The CDR3 reads CASSLWTSDEQYF. The CDR3 nucleotides are TGTGCCAGCAGCTTGTGGACATCGGACGAGCAGTACTTC. This chain uses TRBV5-4 with TRBJ2-7; possible D gene TRBD1, 5 bases. The CDR3 extends over 13 amino acids. Germline V lookup: CDR1 SGHNT, CDR2 YYREEE (reference sequence). With 1 base removed from V and 5 bases from J, the gap between germline ends came to 10 bases.